Below, one T cell receptor beta chain is given with its context. This specimen comes from a study of blood T cell repertoires in COVID-19. As for the study in general: T cells, B-cell-depleted T cells, or PBMCs supplied cDNA or gDNA.

Enrolment of Seattle patients took place during active infection, and they were followed longitudinally. Per the authors' pipeline: Estimates of nucleated cell counts were drawn from the amplification of reference gene primers. The protocol was immunoSEQ multiplex PCR, while the TCRdb copy is restricted to in-frame clones and leaves out a portion. The V and J calls and the clone size are those of that table, but D and trimming were determined from the DNA. In the table there are some 120,000 clones, around nine tenths of which are singletons. This clonotype originated in a man aged 60-69 years with COVID-19, enrolled during active disease. The sequenced material came from peripheral blood.

The CDR3 DNA follows: TGCGCCAGCAGCGGCGAGTCAGGCACTGAAGCTTTCTTT. Its translation is CASSGESGTEAFF. This rearrangement joins TRBV5-1 to TRBJ1-1; D not resolved. This CDR3 has 13 amino acids. The germline V gene has CDR1 SGHRS and CDR2 YFSETQ. V shed 4 bases and J shed 4 bases, with 11 bases lying between them.